This T cell receptor beta chain was observed in a study of shared clonotypes between healthy human individuals. Generated by immunoSEQ multiplex PCR, the TCRdb table keeps only in-frame clones and is missing some. The sample records about 610,000 clones, around 97% being singletons. The CDR3 is 16 residues long. In germline, CDR1 is MGHDK, CDR2 SYGVNS. Trimming pared 3 bases from V and 0 bases from J, leaving 11 bases between. This rearrangement joins TRBV25-1 to TRBJ2-2; tentative D call: TRBD2 (6 bases). This TCR was recovered from a woman aged 30 to 39 in good health. The sample comprised naive CD4+ T cells sorted from blood. Subset reported: CD45RA+ positively selected. The CDR3: CASSEGLTSNTGELFF. DNA for the CDR3: TGTGCCAGCAGTGAGGGACTCACATCGAACACCGGGGAGCTGTTTTTT.